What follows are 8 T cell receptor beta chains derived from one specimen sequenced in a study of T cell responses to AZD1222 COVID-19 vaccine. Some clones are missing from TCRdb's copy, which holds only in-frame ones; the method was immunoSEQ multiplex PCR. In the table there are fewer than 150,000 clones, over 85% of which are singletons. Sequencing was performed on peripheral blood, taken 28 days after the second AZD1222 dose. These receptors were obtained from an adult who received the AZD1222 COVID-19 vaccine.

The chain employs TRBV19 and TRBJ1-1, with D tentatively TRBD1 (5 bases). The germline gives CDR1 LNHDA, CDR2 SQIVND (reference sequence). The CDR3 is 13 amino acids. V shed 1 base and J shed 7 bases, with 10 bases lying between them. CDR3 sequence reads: CASSIAGPLEAFF. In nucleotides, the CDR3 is TGTGCCAGTAGTATAGCAGGGCCACTTGAAGCTTTCTTT.

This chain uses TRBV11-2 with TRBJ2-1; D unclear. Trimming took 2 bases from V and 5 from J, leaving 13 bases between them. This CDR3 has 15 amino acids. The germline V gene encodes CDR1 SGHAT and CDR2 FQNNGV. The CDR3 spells CASSLSPGSHNEQFF. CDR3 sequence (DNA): TGTGCCAGCAGCTTATCGCCCGGCTCACACAATGAGCAGTTCTTC. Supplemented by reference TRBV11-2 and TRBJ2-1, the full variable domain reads EAGVAQSPRYKIIEKRQSVAFWCNPISGHATLYWYQQILGQGPKLLIQFQNNGVVDDSQLPKDRFSAERLKGVDSTLKIQPAKLEDSAVYLCASSLSPGSHNEQFFGPGTRLTVL.

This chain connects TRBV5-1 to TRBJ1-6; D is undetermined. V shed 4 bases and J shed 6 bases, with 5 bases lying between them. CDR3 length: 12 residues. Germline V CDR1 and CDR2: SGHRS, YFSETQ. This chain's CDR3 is CASSISNSPLHF. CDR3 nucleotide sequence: TGCGCCAGCAGCATCAGTAATTCACCCCTCCACTTT.

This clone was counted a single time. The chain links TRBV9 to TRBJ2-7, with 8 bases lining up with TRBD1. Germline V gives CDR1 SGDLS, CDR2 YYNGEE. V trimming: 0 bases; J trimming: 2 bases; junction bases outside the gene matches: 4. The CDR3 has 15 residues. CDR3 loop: CASSVGDRKTYEQYF. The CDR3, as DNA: TGTGCCAGCAGCGTAGGGGACAGGAAAACCTACGAGCAGTACTTC.

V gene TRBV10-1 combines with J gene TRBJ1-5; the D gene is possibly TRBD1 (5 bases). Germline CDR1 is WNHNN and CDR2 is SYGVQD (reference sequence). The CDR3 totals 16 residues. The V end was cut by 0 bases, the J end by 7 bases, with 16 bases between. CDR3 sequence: CASSESWTGGRQPQHF. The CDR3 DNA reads TGCGCCAGCAGTGAGTCGTGGACGGGGGGTCGCCAGCCCCAGCATTTT.

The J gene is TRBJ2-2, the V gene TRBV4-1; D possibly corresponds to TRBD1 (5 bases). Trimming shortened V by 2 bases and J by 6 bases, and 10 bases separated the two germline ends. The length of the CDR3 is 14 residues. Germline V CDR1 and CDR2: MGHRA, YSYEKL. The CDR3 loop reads CASSQPRQSGELFF. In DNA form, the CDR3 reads TGCGCCAGCAGCCAACCTAGACAGTCCGGGGAGCTGTTTTTT.

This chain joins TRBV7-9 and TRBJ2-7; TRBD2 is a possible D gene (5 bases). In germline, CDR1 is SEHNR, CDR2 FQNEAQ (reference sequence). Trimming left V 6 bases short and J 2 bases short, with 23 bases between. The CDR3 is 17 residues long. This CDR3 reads CASSLHWGDQDPYEQYF. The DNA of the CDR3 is TGTGCCAGCAGTCTCCATTGGGGAGACCAGGATCCCTACGAGCAGTACTTC.

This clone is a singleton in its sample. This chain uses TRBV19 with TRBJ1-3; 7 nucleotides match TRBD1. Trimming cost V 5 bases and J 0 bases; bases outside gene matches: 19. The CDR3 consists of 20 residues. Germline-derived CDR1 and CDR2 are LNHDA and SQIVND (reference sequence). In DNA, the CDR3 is TGTGCCAGTAGTCTGGGGCATTCCCGCGGGACAGCGAGCTCTGGAAACACCATATATTTT. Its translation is CASSLGHSRGTASSGNTIYF. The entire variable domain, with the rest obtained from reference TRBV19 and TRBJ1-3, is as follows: DGGITQSPKYLFRKEGQNVTLSCEQNLNHDAMYWYRQDPGQGLRLIYYSQIVNDFQKGDIAEGYSVSREKKESFPLTVTSAQKNPTAFYLCASSLGHSRGTASSGNTIYFGEGSWLTVV.